Presented here are 32 T cell receptor beta chains from one specimen sequenced in a study of B cell selection in AIRE deficiency. Produced via immunoSEQ multiplex PCR; TCRdb's table is partial and in-frame only. Of about 27,000 clones listed, 95% to 96% are singletons. CD4+CD127+ cells were sorted as the conventional CD4 T cells. The specimen was CD4+CD127+ conventional T cells sorted from PBMCs. The origin of the receptors is a human donor in good health.

This chain joins TRBV6-1 and TRBJ1-2; the D is unclear. V was trimmed by 8 bases and J by 2 bases, leaving 9 bases between them. CDR3 length: 12 amino acids. CDR1 is MNHNS, CDR2 SASEGT, per germline. The CDR3 spells CASRVGNYGYTF. CDR3 nucleotide sequence: TGTGCCAGCCGGGTGGGAAACTATGGCTACACCTTC.

This sequence joins TRBV6-5 and TRBJ1-1; 8 positions match TRBD1. This CDR3 comprises 14 residues. The germline V gene encodes CDR1 MNHEY and CDR2 SVGAGI. J gave up 6 bases and V 6 bases, and 9 bases lay outside the gene matches. The CDR3 region is CASSPQGGFAEAFF. The CDR3 DNA reads TGTGCCAGCAGCCCACAGGGGGGTTTCGCTGAAGCTTTCTTT.

The J gene is TRBJ2-1, the V gene TRBV20-1; the D call may be TRBD1 or TRBD2 (6 bases each). V dropped 6 bases and J dropped 8 bases, with 11 bases sitting between them. Looked up from germline, CDR1 is DFQATT and CDR2 is SNEGSKA (reference sequence). The CDR3 is 11 amino acids. The CDR3 DNA sequence: TGCAGTGCGCCAAGGGGGGATGAGCAGTTCTTC. This codes for CSAPRGDEQFF.

The genes are TRBV2 and TRBJ2-7; D not certain. CDR1 and CDR2 from the germline V gene are SNHLY and FYNNEI. The germline V and J ends were trimmed by 6 bases and 3 bases, with 12 bases remaining between them. CDR3 size: 13 residues. This CDR3 is CASRGKGGYEQYF. The CDR3, as DNA: TGTGCCAGCAGGGGGAAAGGCGGCTACGAGCAGTACTTC.

The CDR3 is CASSTLGAPNTEAFF. The CDR3 DNA reads as TGTGCCAGTAGTACCCTGGGGGCACCGAACACTGAAGCTTTCTTT. V gene TRBV19 combines with J gene TRBJ1-1; D might be TRBD1 (6 bases). Trimming left V 4 bases short and J 1 base short, with 13 bases between. The CDR3 is 15 amino acids. CDR1 is LNHDA and CDR2 is SQIVND in the germline V gene (reference sequence).

The chain combines TRBV6-4 with TRBJ2-7; maybe TRBD2 (5 bases). The length of the CDR3 is 18 residues. Germline CDR1 reads MRHNA; CDR2 reads SNTAGT. The V gene lost 1 base and the J gene lost 0 bases, with 19 bases spanning the gap. This CDR3 is CASSDFSVPGSLSYEQYF. For the CDR3, the DNA is TGTGCCAGCAGTGACTTTAGCGTTCCGGGCTCACTCTCCTACGAGCAGTACTTC.

This rearrangement joins TRBV7-9 to TRBJ2-7, with D possibly matching TRBD1 (6 bases). Germline CDR1 SEHNR, CDR2 FQNEAQ (reference sequence). Trimming took 4 bases from V and 4 from J, leaving 17 bases between them. The CDR3 is 15 residues long. The CDR3 DNA sequence: TGTGCCAGCAGCTCCCCCGGGACACCTTCATACGAGCAGTACTTC. This translates into CASSSPGTPSYEQYF.

This chain's CDR3 is CAISESKVGTQETQYF. CDR3 nucleotides: TGTGCCATCAGTGAGTCGAAGGTGGGGACCCAAGAGACCCAGTACTTC. The chain links TRBV10-3 to TRBJ2-5; D is possibly TRBD1 or TRBD2 (5 bases each). This CDR3 is 16 amino acids long. CDR1 and CDR2 from the germline V gene are ENHRY and SYGVKD. V was cut by 0 bases and J by 1 base, with 12 bases left in between.

V is TRBV18 and J is TRBJ1-1, with D perhaps matching TRBD1 (6 bases). This CDR3 spans 15 amino acids. The germline V gene has CDR1 KGHSH and CDR2 LQKENI. The germline V and J ends were trimmed by 3 bases and 4 bases, with 15 bases remaining between them. The CDR3 nucleotides are TGTGCCAGCTCACCTATTGAAGGGGGAGGCACTGAAGCTTTCTTT. As protein: CASSPIEGGGTEAFF.

The genes are TRBV5-1 and TRBJ2-7; no clear D. CDR3 length equals 13 residues. Trimming cost V 0 bases and J 6 bases, with 10 bases left between them. CDR1 and CDR2 (germline): SGHRS, YFSETQ. This CDR3 is CASSLGPPSEQYF. The DNA of the CDR3 is TGCGCCAGCAGCTTGGGACCCCCCAGCGAGCAGTACTTC.

The rearrangement links TRBV7-9 to TRBJ1-1; the match to TRBD1 covers 9 bases. Germline CDR1 and CDR2: SEHNR and FQNEAQ (reference sequence). The J segment lost 4 bases and the V segment lost 2 bases, leaving 11 bases of the junction unmatched. The length of the CDR3 is 17 residues. CDR3 region: CASSLLQGAGGGTEAFF. The CDR3, as DNA: TGTGCCAGCAGCTTATTACAGGGGGCAGGTGGGGGCACTGAAGCTTTCTTT.

The chain has TRBV18 and TRBJ1-3, with 7 bases that match TRBD1. CDR3 size: 13 residues. Germline V gene sequence: CDR1 KGHSH, CDR2 LQKENI. J was trimmed by 4 bases and V by 4 bases; bases with no gene match: 1. The DNA of the CDR3 is TGTGCCAGCTCACAGGGACAGGGAAACACCATATATTTT. Amino acid sequence: CASSQGQGNTIYF. The whole variable domain, filled in from reference TRBV18 and TRBJ1-3, reads NAGVMQNPRHLVRRRGQEARLRCSPMKGHSHVYWYRQLPEEGLKFMVYLQKENIIDESGMPKERFSAEFPKEGPSILRIQQVVRGDSAAYFCASSQGQGNTIYFGEGSWLTVV.

The V and J genes are TRBV10-3 and TRBJ1-1; 9 bases fit TRBD1. The CDR3 runs to 18 residues. In germline, CDR1 is ENHRY, CDR2 SYGVKD. Germline trimming cut 0 bases from V and 0 bases from J; bases unmatched to any gene: 8. The CDR3 bases are TGTGCCATCAGTGAGTCTGGGACAGGGATTGGAATGAACACTGAAGCTTTCTTT. Its protein product is CAISESGTGIGMNTEAFF.

The genes are TRBV10-1 and TRBJ2-1; D is unresolved. Germline V gene data show CDR1 as WNHNN and CDR2 as SYGVQD (reference sequence). V lost 3 bases and J lost 9, with 12 bases in between. This CDR3 comprises 13 residues. The CDR3 bases are TGCGCCAGCAGTGATCCCCCCAGCAGTGAGCAGTTCTTC. The encoded protein is CASSDPPSSEQFF.

The chain couples TRBV18 to TRBJ1-5; 9 nucleotides align to TRBD1. The CDR3 runs to 15 residues. J gave up 8 bases and V 3 bases, and 8 bases lay outside the gene matches. Germline V gives CDR1 KGHSH, CDR2 LQKENI. CDR3 region: CASSPQTGGKEPQHF. The CDR3 DNA reads TGTGCCAGCTCACCCCAGACAGGGGGTAAAGAGCCCCAGCATTTT.

This rearrangement joins TRBV30 to TRBJ1-6; D possibly corresponds to TRBD1 (6 bases). The CDR3 has 15 amino acids. V lost 3 bases to trimming and J lost 10 bases, with 19 bases between them. Germline V CDR1 and CDR2: GTSNPN, SVGIG (reference sequence). CDR3 in amino acids: CAWRRTGKVQSPLHF. The CDR3 bases are TGTGCCTGGAGACGTACAGGGAAGGTCCAGTCACCCCTCCACTTT.

The chain links TRBV11-2 to TRBJ2-1, with a possible D match to TRBD2 (7 bases). Germline V gene sequence: CDR1 SGHAT, CDR2 FQNNGV. The length of the CDR3 is 15 residues. Deletions cut 2 bases from V and 10 bases from J, with 18 bases between. CDR3 amino acids: CASSLQRDTSSEQFF. The CDR3 region has the DNA TGTGCCAGCAGCTTACAGCGGGACACCTCCTCGGAGCAGTTCTTC.

This clone was counted once. This chain uses TRBV18 with TRBJ2-3; no definite D call. The V end lost 3 bases, the J end lost 9 bases, and 16 bases lay between the germline ends. The germline gives CDR1 KGHSH, CDR2 LQKENI. The CDR3 is made up of 14 amino acids. The CDR3 DNA is TGTGCCAGCTCACCTCAAAGGGATGGGCCAACGCAGTATTTT. This codes for CASSPQRDGPTQYF.

The V gene is TRBV11-2, the J gene TRBJ1-2, with a possible D match to TRBD1 (6 bases). The CDR3 runs to 13 residues. The germline V and J ends were trimmed by 4 bases and 1 base, with 7 bases remaining between them. The germline V gene has CDR1 SGHAT and CDR2 FQNNGV. The CDR3 bases are TGTGCCAGCAGCTCGGACAGTAACTATGGCTACACCTTC. As protein: CASSSDSNYGYTF.

The chain is built from TRBV11-2 and TRBJ2-2; 11 nucleotides agree with TRBD2. Losses at the gene ends were 4 bases for V and 7 bases for J; bases not matched to a gene: 5. Per germline, CDR1 SGHAT and CDR2 FQNNGV. CDR3 length: 15 residues. Here the CDR3 DNA reads TGTGCCAGCAGCTCAATAGCGGGAGGGCTCGGGGAGCTGTTTTTT. As protein: CASSSIAGGLGELFF.

The chain carries TRBV7-2 and TRBJ1-4; tentatively, D is TRBD1 (6 bases). The CDR3 is 14 amino acids. V lost 3 bases to trimming and J lost 8 bases, with 13 bases between them. Per the germline V gene, CDR1 is SGHTA and CDR2 is FQGNSA. The CDR3 sequence is CASSFRDIGEKLFF. The DNA of the CDR3 is TGTGCCAGCAGCTTCCGGGACATCGGGGAAAAACTGTTTTTT. Drawing the rest from reference TRBV7-2 and TRBJ1-4, the complete variable domain is GAGVSQSPSNKVTEKGKDVELRCDPISGHTALYWYRQSLGQGLEFLIYFQGNSAPDKSGLPSDRFSAERTGGSVSTLTIQRTQQEDSAVYLCASSFRDIGEKLFFGSGTQLSVL.

This sequence joins TRBV30 and TRBJ1-2; 7 nucleotides match TRBD1. The CDR3 runs 15 residues. V shed 3 bases, J shed 5 bases, and the junction held 12 bases outside the gene matches. Germline V gene data show CDR1 as GTSNPN and CDR2 as SVGIG (reference sequence). CDR3 loop: CAWSPQTGTGYGYTF. The CDR3 bases are TGTGCCTGGAGCCCCCAGACAGGGACGGGTTATGGCTACACCTTC.

V is TRBV9 and J is TRBJ2-1, with D possibly matching TRBD1 (6 bases). Trimming shortened V by 2 bases and J by 7 bases, and 10 bases separated the two germline ends. The germline V gene has CDR1 SGDLS and CDR2 YYNGEE. The CDR3 spans 13 residues. Here the CDR3 DNA reads TGTGCCAGCAGCGTCGGGACACCGAATGAGCAGTTCTTC. The encoded protein is CASSVGTPNEQFF.

This sequence joins TRBV7-9 and TRBJ2-7; D possibly matches TRBD1 or TRBD2 (5 bases each). CDR3 length: 16 residues. CDR1 is SEHNR, CDR2 FQNEAQ, per germline (reference sequence). V was trimmed by 4 bases and J by 6 bases, leaving 22 bases between them. CDR3 sequence (DNA): TGTGCCAGCAGCTCAGAGAGGGGACGTGTCGAAGGCGAGCAGTACTTC. Its translation: CASSSERGRVEGEQYF.

In its sample, this clone was seen once. The V call is TRBV7-8, the J call TRBJ2-3, with D possibly being TRBD2 (6 bases). CDR3 size: 15 residues. Trimming pared 3 bases from V and 2 bases from J, leaving 12 bases between. Germline V gene lookup returns CDR1 SGHVS and CDR2 FQNEAQ. CDR3 loop: CASSFRWRVTDTQYF. The CDR3 coding sequence is TGTGCCAGCAGCTTTCGTTGGAGGGTCACAGATACGCAGTATTTT.

This chain connects TRBV7-3 to TRBJ2-7; perhaps TRBD2 as D (5 bases). The CDR3 totals 15 residues. Germline loops: CDR1 SGHTA, CDR2 FQGTGA. Between the trimmed V and J ends, which lost 2 bases and 6 bases, there was a span of 17 bases. This CDR3 is CASSLELVGAAEQYF. The DNA for the CDR3 is TGTGCCAGCAGCTTAGAATTGGTGGGAGCGGCCGAGCAGTACTTC.

The chain is built from TRBV2 and TRBJ2-7; tentative D call: TRBD1 (5 bases). Trimming left V 6 bases short and J 1 base short, with 25 bases between. The CDR3 extends over 18 amino acids. CDR1 and CDR2 (germline): SNHLY, FYNNEI. The CDR3 DNA follows: TGTGCCAGCAGCTCTTCATGGGGCGTGGGCAGCCTATCCTACGAGCAGTACTTC. This sequence encodes CASSSSWGVGSLSYEQYF.

In this sample, this clone turned up once. The gene calls are TRBV2 and TRBJ1-2, with unresolved D. Germline V gives CDR1 SNHLY, CDR2 FYNNEI. The length of the CDR3 is 14 residues. V lost 1 base and J lost 2, with 8 bases in between. This CDR3 is CASSEGAKNYGYTF. CDR3 sequence (DNA): TGTGCCAGCAGTGAAGGGGCGAAAAACTATGGCTACACCTTC.

The chain carries TRBV9 and TRBJ2-5; D might be TRBD1 (6 bases). The CDR3 sequence is 15 residues long. Trimming removed 0 bases at V and 5 bases at J, with 14 bases between. Germline V gene sequence: CDR1 SGDLS, CDR2 YYNGEE. CDR3 amino acids: CASSVVEGVGETQYF. The CDR3 coding sequence is TGTGCCAGCAGCGTAGTCGAGGGGGTAGGGGAGACCCAGTACTTC.

J is TRBJ1-1 and V is TRBV6-9; D ambiguous. Germline V lookup: CDR1 MNHGY, CDR2 SVAAGI. The V gene lost 3 bases and the J gene lost 2 bases, with 10 bases spanning the gap. The CDR3 consists of 14 residues. The CDR3 sequence: CASSYTESNTEAFF. The CDR3 coding sequence is TGTGCCAGCAGTTACACTGAGTCTAACACTGAAGCTTTCTTT.

The rearrangement joins TRBV2 to TRBJ1-4; D may be TRBD1 (6 bases). This CDR3 spans 14 amino acids. With 10 bases removed from V and 1 base from J, the gap between germline ends came to 13 bases. The germline CDR1 and CDR2 sequences are SNHLY and FYNNEI. The DNA of the CDR3 is TGTGCCACCCACAGGGTCCGAACTAATGAAAAACTGTTTTTT. Its protein product is CATHRVRTNEKLFF.

The chain couples TRBV23-1 to TRBJ1-5; a possible D gene is TRBD1 (5 bases). TRBV23-1 is filed as an ORF, its function uncertain. V gave up 3 bases and J gave up 3 bases, with 9 bases separating them. The CDR3 is 14 residues long. The CDR3 here is CASSQKGDNQPQHF. Here the CDR3 DNA reads TGCGCCAGCAGTCAGAAAGGGGACAATCAGCCCCAGCATTTT.